The T cell receptor beta chain described here comes from a study of T cell repertoires in cytomegalovirus infection. Study background: CMV infection together with matching HLA type was indicated by public TCR beta signatures. Study observations and caveats: CMV carriers having the relevant HLA were flagged by cumulative public TCR beta family frequency.

In TCRdb, the reads were re-called with MiXCR into one record per CDR3 protein. The data hold 200,000 to 250,000 distinct CDR3 sequences, with roughly 22% observed a single time. There are a few counts of this clonotype. Antigen unknown. The germline V gene has CDR1 MNHNY and CDR2 SVGAGI (reference sequence). Trimming removed 6 bases from V and 3 bases from J, with 18 bases in between. This CDR3 comprises 16 residues. This chain uses TRBV6-6 with TRBJ2-1; TRBD2 is a possible D gene (5 bases). This TCR derives from a human donor in good health (CMV status not recorded). Some clones in this sample may be carry-over from other donors' samples. Sequencing input: CD8+ T cells from PBMCs. CDR3 protein: CASSPTGLADYNEQFF. The CDR3 region has the DNA TGTGCCAGCAGCCCTACTGGGCTAGCAGACTACAATGAGCAGTTCTTC.